This T cell receptor beta chain was captured by sequencing in a study of T-cell reconstitution after alpha-beta-depleted transplantation in children (dated by TCRdb to about 2016). About the investigation overall: T-cell immune reconstitution after TCRalphabeta/CD19-depleted allogeneic hematopoietic cell transplantation in children was quantitatively tracked in the study by means of TCR repertoire profiling.

The receptor library was made with PCR. Instrument used: Illumina HiSeq 2500. TCR library preparation used molecular barcoding, with unique molecular identifiers applied to normalize quantification of the TCRbeta repertoire. TCRdb took the public reads, trimmed them with fastp at Q25, ran MiXCR for clone calling and kept in-frame beta chains. Here each entry gathers all rows of one CDR3 protein and keeps the most common genes and DNA. The sample profile shows 15,000 or so distinct CDR3 sequences; 4.5% to 6.5% of them were found once. Around 7.2% of the sample is held by the ten biggest clonotypes. The germline V gene encodes CDR1 MGHRA and CDR2 YSYEKL. At the junction V is shortened by 4 bases and J by 5 bases, with 18 bases in between. The CDR3 holds 15 amino acids from the cysteine to the phenylalanine. Kept here is only the CDR3 DNA, which spans 45 bases and is read in frame from base 1. The full study reports these points: In some patients, high TCRbeta diversity at day 60 was attributed to recipient T cells and intrathymic progenitors that had survived conditioning. Hyperexpanded clone frequencies declined over subsequent months; after one year, T-cell counts and TCRbeta diversity were mostly attributed to newly produced T cells. The apparently early recovery of alphabetaT-cell counts about two months after transplant reportedly depended on only several hundred rapidly expanded clones that came from non-depleted graft cells.

The meaning of the sample's treatment or condition label: allogeneic hematopoietic cell transplantation with graft depleted of TCRalphabeta T cells and CD19 B cells. Transplant recipients were children who received TCRalphabeta/CD19-depleted allogeneic hematopoietic cell grafts. This clonotype was recorded at least ten times. The antigen this receptor binds is unknown. No much larger clone is present one base from it, and per-base qualities are unavailable. Material: PBMCs, obtained before TCRalphabeta/CD19-depleted stem cell transplant. The TCR sequence derives from a boy younger than 18 with acute lymphoblastic leukemia, due to receive a stem cell transplant. The rearrangement combines TRBV4-1 with TRBJ2-7, with the D gene not clear enough to name. The DNA reads TGCGCCAGCAGCCCGGGCGACGTCTCTACCCACGAGCAGTACTTC. Its protein product is CASSPGDVSTHEQYF.